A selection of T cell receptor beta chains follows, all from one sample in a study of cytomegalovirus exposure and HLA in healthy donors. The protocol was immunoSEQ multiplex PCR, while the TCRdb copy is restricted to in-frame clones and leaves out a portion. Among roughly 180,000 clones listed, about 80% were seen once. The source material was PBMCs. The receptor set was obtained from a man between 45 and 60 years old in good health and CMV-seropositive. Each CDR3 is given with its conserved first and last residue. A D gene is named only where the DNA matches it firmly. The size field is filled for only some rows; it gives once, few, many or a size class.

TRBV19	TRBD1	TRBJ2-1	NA	CASSSMDRASYNEQFF	TGTGCCAGTAGTTCTATGGACAGGGCCTCCTACAATGAGCAGTTCTTC
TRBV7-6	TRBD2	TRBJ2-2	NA	CASSLVSGVKANTGELFF	TGTGCCAGCAGCTTGGTTAGCGGGGTAAAAGCGAACACCGGGGAGCTGTTTTTT
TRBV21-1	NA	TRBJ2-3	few	CASSPWADTQYF	TGTGCCAGCAGCCCCTGGGCGGATACGCAGTATTTT
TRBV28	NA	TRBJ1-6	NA	CASSFWSRGRDSPLHF	TGTGCCAGCAGTTTTTGGAGCAGGGGTAGGGATTCACCCCTCCACTTT
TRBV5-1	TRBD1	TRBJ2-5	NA	CASSGGTGELETQYF	TGCGCCAGCAGCGGGGGGACAGGGGAGTTGGAGACCCAGTACTTC
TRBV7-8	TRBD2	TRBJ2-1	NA	CASSLVHLAGGQGEQFF	TGTGCCAGCAGCTTAGTCCACCTAGCGGGGGGCCAGGGTGAGCAGTTCTTC
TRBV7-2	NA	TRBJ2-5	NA	CASSLGYRGSATQYF	TGTGCCAGCAGCCTCGGATATCGGGGGAGCGCGACCCAGTACTTC
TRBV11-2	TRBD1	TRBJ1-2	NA	CASSLGQGDGYTF	TGTGCCAGCAGCTTAGGACAGGGCGATGGCTACACCTTC
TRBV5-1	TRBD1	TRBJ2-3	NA	CASSLGGGSTDTQYF	TGCGCCAGCAGCTTGGGAGGGGGCAGCACAGATACGCAGTATTTT
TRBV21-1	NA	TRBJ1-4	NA	CASHREGGEKLFF	TGTGCCAGCCACCGCGAAGGGGGTGAAAAACTGTTTTTT
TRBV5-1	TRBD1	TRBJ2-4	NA	CASSKPTGAVNIQYF	TGCGCCAGCAGCAAACCGACAGGGGCGGTAAACATTCAGTACTTC
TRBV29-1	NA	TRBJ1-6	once	CSVVLAGSYNSPLHF	TGCAGCGTTGTCCTAGCGGGCTCCTATAATTCACCCCTCCACTTT
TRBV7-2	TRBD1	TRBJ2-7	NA	CASSPQGGQAYF	TGTGCCAGCAGCCCCCAGGGGGGACAGGCATACTTC
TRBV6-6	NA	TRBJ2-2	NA	CASSHTGSGELFF	TGTGCCAGCAGCCATACAGGATCCGGGGAGCTGTTTTTT
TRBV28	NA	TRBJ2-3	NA	CASSMNTRVATDTQYF	TGTGCCAGCAGTATGAACACGAGGGTCGCCACAGATACGCAGTATTTT
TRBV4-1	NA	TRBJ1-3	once	CASSQRSPVSSGNTIYF	TGCGCCAGCAGCCAACGCTCCCCGGTGAGCTCTGGAAACACCATATATTTT
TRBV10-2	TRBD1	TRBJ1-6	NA	CASSDTGTGGFNSPLHF	TGCGCCAGCAGTGATACCGGGACAGGGGGTTTTAATTCACCCCTCCACTTT
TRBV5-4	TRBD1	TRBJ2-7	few	CASSPPGTANEQYF	TGTGCCAGCAGCCCTCCCGGGACAGCGAACGAGCAGTACTTC
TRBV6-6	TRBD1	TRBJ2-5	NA	CASSYGPEQGEETQYF	TGTGCCAGCAGTTACGGGCCGGAACAGGGGGAAGAGACCCAGTACTTC
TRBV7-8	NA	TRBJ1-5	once	CASSLVGAGQPQHF	TGTGCCAGCAGCTTAGTGGGGGCAGGCCAGCCCCAGCATTTT
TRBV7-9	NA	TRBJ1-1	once	CASRGGMNTEAFF	TGTGCCAGCAGGGGGGGGATGAACACTGAAGCTTTCTTT
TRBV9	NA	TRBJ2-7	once	CASSPRRGSRDYEQYF	TGTGCCAGCAGCCCCCGAAGGGGGAGTAGGGACTACGAGCAGTACTTC
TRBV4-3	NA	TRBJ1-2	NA	CASSQGSTAAGYTF	TGCGCCAGCAGCCAAGGTAGTACCGCCGCTGGCTACACCTTC
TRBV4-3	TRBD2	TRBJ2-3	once	CASSQDPSGHKDTQYF	TGCGCCAGCAGCCAAGATCCTAGCGGGCACAAGGATACGCAGTATTTT
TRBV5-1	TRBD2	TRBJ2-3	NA	CASFLAGGTTDTQYF	TGCGCCAGCTTTCTAGCGGGGGGGACCACAGATACGCAGTATTTT
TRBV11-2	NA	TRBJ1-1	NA	CASRGGGYSTEAFF	TGTGCCAGCAGGGGGGGAGGTTATTCGACTGAAGCTTTCTTT
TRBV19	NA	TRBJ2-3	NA	CASSIPMRGDTQYF	TGTGCCAGTAGTATCCCCATGAGAGGAGATACGCAGTATTTT
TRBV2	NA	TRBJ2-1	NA	CASSEWQGSYNEQFF	TGTGCCAGCAGTGAGTGGCAGGGCTCCTACAATGAGCAGTTCTTC
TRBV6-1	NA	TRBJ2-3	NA	CASRGRGSSTDTQYF	TGTGCCAGCAGAGGTCGGGGGTCCAGCACAGATACGCAGTATTTT
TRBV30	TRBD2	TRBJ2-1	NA	CASRFSGGYGEQFF	TGTGCCTCCAGGTTTAGCGGGGGTTACGGTGAGCAGTTCTTC
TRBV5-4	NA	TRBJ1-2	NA	CASTLRQGNRGYTF	TGTGCCAGCACTCTGCGCCAGGGCAATCGTGGCTACACCTTC
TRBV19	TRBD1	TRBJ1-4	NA	CASSMTGGAFEKLFF	TGTGCCAGTAGTATGACAGGGGGCGCATTTGAAAAACTGTTTTTT
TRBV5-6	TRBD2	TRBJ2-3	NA	CASSLSRAGGDTQYF	TGTGCCAGCAGCTTGTCACGGGCGGGGGGGGATACGCAGTATTTT
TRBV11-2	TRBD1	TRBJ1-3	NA	CASSFPGQGLIGNTIYF	TGTGCCAGCAGCTTTCCAGGACAGGGTCTAATTGGAAACACCATATATTTT
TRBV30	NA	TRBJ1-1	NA	CALFDSYKATFF	TGTGCTCTTTTTGACAGCTACAAGGCGACTTTCTTT
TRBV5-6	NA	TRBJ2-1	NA	CASSLAVPSSYNEQFF	TGTGCCAGCAGCTTGGCGGTCCCGAGCTCCTACAATGAGCAGTTCTTC
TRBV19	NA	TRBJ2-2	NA	CASSILGANTGELFF	TGTGCCAGTAGTATCCTAGGCGCCAACACCGGGGAGCTGTTTTTT
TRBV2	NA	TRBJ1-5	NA	CASSEQGSNQPQHF	TGTGCCAGCAGTGAACAGGGGTCCAATCAGCCCCAGCATTTT
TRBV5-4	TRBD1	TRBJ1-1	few	CASSPTGTNTEAFF	TGTGCCAGCAGCCCGACAGGGACGAACACTGAAGCTTTCTTT
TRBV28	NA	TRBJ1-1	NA	CASRETGSGNTEAFF	TGTGCCAGCAGAGAAACAGGGAGTGGGAACACTGAAGCTTTCTTT
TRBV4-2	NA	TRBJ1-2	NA	CASSQGAGEANYGYTF	TGTGCCAGCAGCCAAGGAGCGGGGGAAGCTAACTATGGCTACACCTTC
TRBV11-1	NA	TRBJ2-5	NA	CASSSADWQETQYF	TGTGCCAGCAGCTCGGCGGACTGGCAAGAGACCCAGTACTTC
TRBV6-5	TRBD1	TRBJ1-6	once	CATKGQGFSPLHF	TGTGCCACTAAAGGACAGGGGTTTTCACCCCTCCACTTT
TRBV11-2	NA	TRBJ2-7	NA	CASSSGDFVYEQYF	TGTGCCAGCAGCTCCGGGGACTTCGTCTACGAGCAGTACTTC
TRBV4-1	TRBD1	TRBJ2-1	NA	CASTQGPGQKYNEQFF	TGCGCCAGCACCCAAGGTCCGGGACAGAAGTACAATGAGCAGTTCTTC
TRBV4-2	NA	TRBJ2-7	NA	CASSQEPGESYEQYF	TGTGCCAGCAGCCAAGAACCCGGTGAGTCCTACGAGCAGTACTTC
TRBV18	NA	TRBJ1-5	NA	CASSPGANQPQHF	TGTGCCAGCTCACCAGGGGCCAATCAGCCCCAGCATTTT
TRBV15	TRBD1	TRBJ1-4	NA	CATSRVGTAATNEKLFF	TGTGCCACCAGCAGAGTTGGGACAGCCGCAACTAATGAAAAACTGTTTTTT
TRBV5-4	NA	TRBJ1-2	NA	CASSVDSGNYGYTF	TGTGCCAGCAGCGTGGACAGCGGAAACTATGGCTACACCTTC
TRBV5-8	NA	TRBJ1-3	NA	CASSLAGSGNTIYF	TGTGCCAGCAGCTTGGCAGGCTCTGGAAACACCATATATTTT
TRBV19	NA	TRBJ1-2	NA	CASSIASANYGYTF	TGTGCCAGTAGTATCGCGAGTGCTAACTATGGCTACACCTTC
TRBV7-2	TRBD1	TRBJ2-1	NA	CASSLDRGYNEQFF	TGTGCCAGCAGCTTAGACAGGGGCTACAATGAGCAGTTCTTC
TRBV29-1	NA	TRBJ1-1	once	CSVEDLVGEGITEAFF	TGCAGCGTTGAAGATTTGGTCGGCGAGGGTATCACTGAAGCTTTCTTT
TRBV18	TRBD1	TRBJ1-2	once	CASSPPDRGDYGYTF	TGTGCCAGCTCACCACCGGACAGGGGGGACTATGGCTACACCTTC
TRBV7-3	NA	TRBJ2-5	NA	CASSLHGIRASVQETQYF	TGTGCCAGCAGCTTACATGGTATACGGGCTAGCGTGCAAGAGACCCAGTACTTC
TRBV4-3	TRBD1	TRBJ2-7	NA	CASSQALTGTGVYEQYF	TGCGCCAGCAGCCAAGCTTTAACCGGGACAGGGGTCTACGAGCAGTACTTC
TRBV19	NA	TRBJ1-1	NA	CASKSIKAQENTEAFF	TGTGCCAGTAAAAGTATAAAGGCACAGGAGAACACTGAAGCTTTCTTT
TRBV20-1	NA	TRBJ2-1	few	CSASRSGVLFF	TGCAGTGCCTCGAGGTCAGGGGTTTTGTTCTTC
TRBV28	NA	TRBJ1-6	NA	CASRIGLRGYNSPLHF	TGTGCCAGCAGAATTGGGTTAAGGGGGTATAATTCACCCCTCCACTTT
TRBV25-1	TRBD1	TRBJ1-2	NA	CASRDRGTPSGGYTF	TGTGCCAGCCGGGACAGGGGAACCCCCTCCGGTGGCTACACCTTC